This T cell receptor (beta chain) was observed in a study of shared T cell receptors in the human thymus. Method: immunoSEQ multiplex PCR; TCRdb's copy keeps in-frame clones and lacks some. The sample yields a few hundred thousand clones, about 95% seen once. Per the germline V gene, CDR1 is ENHRY and CDR2 is SYGVKD. V dropped 4 bases and J dropped 4 bases, with 15 bases sitting between them. The CDR3 loop spans 15 amino acids. The sequence was obtained from a human donor. Sequencing was done on a sample of thymocytes. This sequence joins TRBV10-3 and TRBJ2-3; D not resolved. CDR3 sequence (DNA): TGTGCCATCAGTGGCCCCGAGGAGCTACCAGATACGCAGTATTTT. Its translation: CAISGPEELPDTQYF.